These 11 T cell receptor beta chains were sequenced from one sample in a study of cytomegalovirus exposure and HLA in healthy donors. The PCR ran on 60 Vbeta and 13 Jbeta primers. Generated by immunoSEQ multiplex PCR, the TCRdb table keeps only in-frame clones and is missing some. The sample totals more than 200,000 clones. The sequenced sample consisted of PBMCs. The receptors shown here come from a woman younger than 45 in good health and CMV-seropositive.

This chain joins TRBV9 and TRBJ2-2; TRBD2 is a possible D gene (6 bases). There are 16 residues in the CDR3. Germline V gene lookup returns CDR1 SGDLS and CDR2 YYNGEE. V lost 3 bases and J 6 bases, leaving 18 bases between the germline ends. The CDR3 nucleotides read TGTGCCAGCAGCGCCGGTGGAGGGCGTTTGGCCGGGGAGCTGTTTTTT. As protein: CASSAGGGRLAGELFF.

The rearrangement uses TRBV6-1 and TRBJ2-7; D is perhaps TRBD1 (6 bases). The V end was cut by 4 bases, the J end by 0 bases, with 19 bases between. The germline gives CDR1 MNHNS, CDR2 SASEGT. This CDR3 contains 17 residues. CDR3 bases: TGTGCCAGCAGTGCAAGACCCGGGACATCCTACTCCTACGAGCAGTACTTC. As protein: CASSARPGTSYSYEQYF.

The V gene is TRBV9, the J gene TRBJ1-2, with D hard to call. The CDR3 is 15 amino acids. From germline, CDR1 is SGDLS and CDR2 YYNGEE. V dropped 4 bases and J dropped 2 bases, with 15 bases sitting between them. CDR3 nucleotides: TGTGCCAGCAGCACGCCTCGGGGTTCAAACTATGGCTACACCTTC. Its protein is CASSTPRGSNYGYTF.

The J gene is TRBJ2-7, the V gene TRBV6-1; D uncertain. CDR3 size: 15 residues. Trimming left V 2 bases short and J 2 bases short, with 13 bases between. Germline V gives CDR1 MNHNS, CDR2 SASEGT. The CDR3 is CASSETPWPTYEQYF. CDR3 DNA sequence: TGTGCCAGCAGTGAAACCCCCTGGCCAACCTACGAGCAGTACTTC.

The V call is TRBV5-1, the J call TRBJ2-3; TRBD2 matches at 10 bases. The germline gives CDR1 SGHRS, CDR2 YFSETQ. V lost 1 base and J lost 4; bases outside the gene matches: 15. The CDR3 totals 19 residues. CDR3 region: CASSLLVASGSESADTQYF. The CDR3 DNA is TGCGCCAGCAGCTTGTTAGTTGCTAGCGGGAGCGAATCGGCAGATACGCAGTATTTT.

The chain employs TRBV19 and TRBJ1-3, with D possibly being TRBD1 (6 bases). CDR1 is LNHDA, CDR2 SQIVND, per germline (reference sequence). V was trimmed by 6 bases and J by 2 bases, leaving 14 bases between them. This CDR3 spans 15 amino acids. This chain's CDR3 is CASRVHRETGNTIYF. In DNA, the CDR3 is TGTGCCAGTAGGGTGCACAGGGAAACTGGAAACACCATATATTTT.

V and J are TRBV9 and TRBJ2-5, with TRBD2 matching 11 bases. The junction had 10 bases not matched to a gene; V was cut back by 4 bases and J by 5 bases. The CDR3 has 16 amino acids. The germline gives CDR1 SGDLS, CDR2 YYNGEE. The CDR3 reads CASSPYLAGGGETQYF. CDR3 coding DNA: TGTGCCAGCAGCCCTTATCTAGCGGGAGGAGGGGAGACCCAGTACTTC. Drawing the rest from reference TRBV9 and TRBJ2-5, the complete variable domain is DSGVTQTPKHLITATGQRVTLRCSPRSGDLSVYWYQQSLDQGLQFLIQYYNGEERAKGNILERFSAQQFPDLHSELNLSSLELGDSALYFCASSPYLAGGGETQYFGPGTRLLVL.

The chain uses TRBV9 and TRBJ1-3, with D possibly matching TRBD1 (5 bases). Trimming pared 2 bases from V and 0 bases from J, leaving 12 bases between. The germline gives CDR1 SGDLS, CDR2 YYNGEE. The CDR3 is 16 residues long. The CDR3: CASSVVPGNSGNTIYF. Written as DNA, the CDR3 is TGTGCCAGCAGCGTTGTGCCAGGGAACTCTGGAAACACCATATATTTT. The full variable domain, completed using reference TRBV9 and TRBJ1-3, is DSGVTQTPKHLITATGQRVTLRCSPRSGDLSVYWYQQSLDQGLQFLIQYYNGEERAKGNILERFSAQQFPDLHSELNLSSLELGDSALYFCASSVVPGNSGNTIYFGEGSWLTVV.

CDR3 nucleotide sequence: TGTGCCAGCATACGGCTAGCGGACAATGAGCAGTTCTTC. Its protein is CASIRLADNEQFF. This sequence joins TRBV2 and TRBJ2-1; 7 positions match TRBD2. CDR1 and CDR2 from the germline V gene are SNHLY and FYNNEI. The CDR3 extends over 13 amino acids. The ends lost 7 bases at V and 5 bases at J; junction bases unmatched: 5.

Here the CDR3 reads CASRERQKSNQPQHF. The CDR3 nucleotides read TGTGCCAGCAGGGAAAGACAGAAAAGCAATCAGCCCCAGCATTTT. The chain uses TRBV25-1 and TRBJ1-5, with D possibly matching TRBD1 (5 bases). Trimming removed 6 bases from V and 1 base from J, with 13 bases in between. CDR3 length: 15 amino acids. CDR1 and CDR2 from the germline V gene are MGHDK and SYGVNS.

In nucleotides, the CDR3 is TGTGCCAGTAGTAAAAACCTGCTGGGGGCGATGAACACTGAAGCTTTCTTT. This codes for CASSKNLLGAMNTEAFF. The chain links TRBV19 to TRBJ1-1, with D maybe TRBD1 (6 bases). Germline CDR1 LNHDA, CDR2 SQIVND (reference sequence). The V gene lost 4 bases and the J gene lost 0 bases, with 18 bases spanning the gap. The CDR3 is 17 amino acids.